Reported below is one TCR beta chain. What it recognizes is unknown. The data stem from a study of shared clonotypes between healthy human individuals. Only in-frame clones appear in the TCRdb table, and some are missing; sequencing was by immunoSEQ multiplex PCR. The sample includes 1.4 million or so clones, 98% of them seen just once. Study-wide results and limits: Blood was the sole source, and tissue repertoires probably differ. All-four-donor shared clonotypes had higher generation probabilities than non-shared clonotypes did. An anticipated effect of sequencing depth on clonotype sharing among donors was recognized.

The receptor was isolated from a man aged 25 to 45 in good health. The sample taken for sequencing was naive CD4+ T cells sorted from blood. The sample's subset: CD45RA+ positively selected.

The CDR3 nucleotides are TGTGCCAGCAGTTCCGCCGGACAGGGCGGCGATACGCAGTATTTT. Translated, it gives CASSSAGQGGDTQYF. This sequence joins TRBV27 and TRBJ2-3, with TRBD1 matching 8 bases. After removal of 4 bases from V and 6 bases from J, the junction contained 9 bases not matched to a gene. CDR1 and CDR2 (germline): MNHEY, SMNVEV (reference sequence). CDR3 length: 15 residues.